This T cell receptor beta chain was observed in a study of blood T cell repertoires in COVID-19. The J segment lost 2 bases and the V segment lost 3 bases, leaving 3 bases of the junction unmatched. The CDR3 is 14 residues long. In germline, CDR1 is SGDLS, CDR2 YYNGEE. The protocol was immunoSEQ multiplex PCR, while the TCRdb copy is restricted to in-frame clones and leaves out a portion. The repertoire holds under 150,000 clones, with around nine tenths as singletons. This TCR came from a man in his forties or fifties with active or convalescent COVID-19. The chain uses TRBV9 and TRBJ2-7, with TRBD2 matching over 9 bases. The specimen sequenced was peripheral blood. The CDR3 is CASSAGLAAYEQYF. The CDR3 DNA reads TGTGCCAGCAGCGCGGGACTAGCAGCCTACGAGCAGTACTTC.